The present TCR beta chain was sequenced within a study of shared clonotypes between healthy human individuals. The germline gives CDR1 SEHNR, CDR2 FQNEAQ (reference sequence). CDR3 length equals 17 residues. The V and J ends lost 4 bases and 2 bases respectively, with 17 bases between them. Using immunoSEQ multiplex PCR, the repertoire was profiled, and TCRdb retains in-frame clones only, with some absent. The data show more than 2,000,000 clones, 85% to 95% seen once. Overall study findings and caveats: Only blood was sampled; tissue repertoires likely differ.

A note on this clone: Its antigen is as yet unknown.

This receptor was identified in a man younger than 30 in good health. The chain carries TRBV7-9 and TRBJ1-4; D not certain. Sequenced: naive CD4+ T cells sorted from blood. This sample's subset: CD45RA+ positively selected. The CDR3 reads CASSYLGRESTNEKLFF. The DNA of the CDR3 is TGTGCCAGCAGCTACCTTGGGAGGGAGAGTACTAATGAAAAACTGTTTTTT.